The 13 T cell receptor beta chains listed next were all sequenced from one sample in a study of CD8 T cells in ankylosing spondylitis. Whole-study findings and limits: Typical of ankylosing spondylitis blood, it appeared, was a TCR beta motif of roughly eight highly homologous variants.

TCRdb re-called the 5' RACE reads through MiXCR, storing one row per CDR3 protein. Here the sample spans hundreds of thousands of distinct CDR3 sequences, over 9.5% being singletons. For these receptors, no antigen is known. Sequencing was performed on blood, either unsorted or a sorted T cell fraction (not recorded which). These receptors were obtained from a male donor with ankylosing spondylitis.

This sequence joins TRBV6-5 and TRBJ1-1; tentatively, D is TRBD1 (5 bases). CDR3 length: 15 amino acids. The V end lost 0 bases, the J end lost 5 bases, and 13 bases lay between the germline ends. CDR1 MNHEY and CDR2 SVGAGI come from the germline V gene. In DNA, the CDR3 is TGTGCCAGCAGTTACTCCCCCGACGGGGGGACTGAAGCTTTCTTT. Amino acid sequence: CASSYSPDGGTEAFF.

This clonotype was observed a handful of times. This rearrangement joins TRBV20-1 to TRBJ2-7; 8 bases align to TRBD2. There are 14 residues in the CDR3. The trim removed 4 bases at V and 2 bases at J, leaving 7 bases unmatched. Germline assignment: CDR1 DFQATT and CDR2 SNEGSKA (reference sequence). DNA of the CDR3: TGCAGTGCTACGACACTAGCGGTTACCTACGAGCAGTACTTC. This encodes CSATTLAVTYEQYF.

A few counts support this clonotype. V is TRBV20-1 and J is TRBJ1-2; 9 bases match TRBD1. The CDR3 covers 14 residues. Unmatched junction bases numbered 6, after V lost 6 bases and J lost 1 base. Germline V CDR1 and CDR2: DFQATT, SNEGSKA (reference sequence). The CDR3 coding sequence is TGCAGTGCCCAAAGACAGGGGGTTAACTATGGCTACACCTTC. It codes for CSAQRQGVNYGYTF.

The rearrangement joins TRBV10-3 to TRBJ2-1; 8 bases agree with TRBD2. CDR1 ENHRY and CDR2 SYGVKD come from the germline V gene. V trimming: 8 bases; J trimming: 13 bases; junction bases outside the gene matches: 7. The CDR3 loop spans 11 amino acids. The CDR3 loop reads CAIGSGISQFF. CDR3 nucleotide sequence: TGTGCCATCGGTAGCGGGATTAGCCAGTTCTTC.

This clonotype was observed a handful of times. V usage is TRBV9 and J usage is TRBJ2-5; no clear D gene. The CDR3 runs 13 residues. Trimming pared 1 base from V and 5 bases from J, leaving 9 bases between. The germline V gene has CDR1 SGDLS and CDR2 YYNGEE. The CDR3 DNA is TGTGCCAGCAGCGTAATGGGTAGCGAGACCCAGTACTTC. It encodes CASSVMGSETQYF.

This clonotype has a handful of counts. The chain joins TRBV10-3 to TRBJ2-1, with unresolved D. CDR3 length: 12 amino acids. In germline, CDR1 is ENHRY, CDR2 SYGVKD. V was pared by 4 bases and J by 8 bases, with 9 bases between. The CDR3 protein is CAISVVGDEQFF. The CDR3 nucleotides are TGTGCCATCAGTGTCGTTGGTGATGAGCAGTTCTTC.

The sample holds a few counts of this clonotype. J is TRBJ1-1 and V is TRBV7-9; D uncertain. The germline gives CDR1 SEHNR, CDR2 FQNEAQ (reference sequence). This CDR3 is 14 amino acids long. V was shortened by 0 bases and J by 4 bases, with 9 bases between the two germline ends. The CDR3 DNA is TGTGCCAGCAGCTTAGCTGTCGCGGGCACTGAAGCTTTCTTT. Residues: CASSLAVAGTEAFF.

This clonotype was counted ten times or more. The chain couples TRBV7-9 to TRBJ2-7, with a tentative D call TRBD1 (6 bases). V lost 3 bases to trimming and J lost 4 bases, with 7 bases between them. There are 12 residues in the CDR3. Germline CDR1 and CDR2: SEHNR and FQNEAQ (reference sequence). The CDR3 reads CASSFRGYEQYF. CDR3 coding DNA: TGTGCCAGCAGCTTCAGGGGATACGAGCAGTACTTC.

A single count supports this clonotype. J is TRBJ1-2 and V is TRBV5-1; D unclear. The CDR3 loop spans 14 amino acids. Germline V gene data show CDR1 as SGHRS and CDR2 as YFSETQ. The V and J ends lost 0 bases and 2 bases respectively, with 8 bases between them. CDR3 protein: CASSLVAANYGYTF. The CDR3 DNA sequence: TGCGCCAGCAGCTTGGTGGCAGCCAACTATGGCTACACCTTC.

In the case of this clonotype: At one of its ends the junction is not consistent with the germline gene, which may arise from a read error. V usage is TRBV20-1 and J usage is TRBJ2-5; D is perhaps TRBD2 (5 bases). This CDR3 contains 12 residues. Germline assignment: CDR1 DFQATT and CDR2 SNEGSKA (reference sequence). The CDR3 here is CSVRGFQETQYF. The CDR3 bases are TGCAGTGTTAGAGGGTTTCAAGAGACCCAGTACTTC.

The chain has TRBV5-6 and TRBJ2-7, with 10 positions matching TRBD2. V lost 5 bases and J lost 3; bases outside the gene matches: 5. Germline lookup yields CDR1 SGHDT and CDR2 YYEEEE. The CDR3 has 14 amino acids. DNA of the CDR3: TGTGCCAGCAGAAGGTGGACTAGCGGCTACGAGCAGTACGTC. Amino acid sequence: CASRRWTSGYEQYV.

This clonotype was detected a few times. The rearrangement links TRBV12-3 or TRBV12-4 to TRBJ2-3; D might be TRBD1 (6 bases). The ends were cut back, 7 bases at V and 2 bases at J, with 13 bases in the middle. The length of the CDR3 is 14 residues. The CDR3 nucleotides are TGTGCCAGCAACCGGGACACAAACACAGATACGCAGTATTTT. This codes for CASNRDTNTDTQYF.

As DNA, the CDR3 is TGCAGTGCGGAGACTGGAGCGGGAGGGCGAGAGACCCAGTACTTC. It yields the protein CSAETGAGGRETQYF. The V call is TRBV20-1, the J call TRBJ2-5; 10 positions match TRBD2. After removal of 6 bases from V and 4 bases from J, the junction contained 11 bases not matched to a gene. Per the germline V gene, CDR1 is DFQATT and CDR2 is SNEGSKA (reference sequence). CDR3 length: 15 amino acids.